The 29 T cell receptor beta chains in this list originate from one sample, sequenced in a study of post-analysis software for immune sequencing data. cDNA libraries of TCR beta carried unique molecular identifiers. TCRdb re-analysed the PCR reads in MiXCR, keeping a single row per CDR3 protein. In the table there are hundreds of thousands of distinct CDR3 sequences, less than 45% of which are singletons. Study results and limitations: Patients had higher frequencies than controls of roughly 5 TRBV segments, including TRBV5-6, TRBV5-1 and TRBV20-1.

Antigens of these TCRs are unknown. Sequenced sample: blood. Receptor source: a girl aged 10-17 years with multiple sclerosis.

The CDR3 DNA sequence: TGTGCCAGCAGCCAAGGTCAGGACTACACCTACGAGCAGTACTTC. Translated: CASSQGQDYTYEQYF. The chain links TRBV14 to TRBJ2-7; perhaps TRBD2 as D (6 bases). With 1 base removed from V and 2 bases from J, the gap between germline ends came to 12 bases. The CDR3 spans 15 residues. Germline CDR1 reads SGHDN; CDR2 reads FVKESK.

The sample holds a few counts of this clonotype. This rearrangement joins TRBV6-2 or TRBV6-3 to TRBJ2-7; TRBD1 might be the D (5 bases). V lost 7 bases and J 2 bases, leaving 21 bases between the germline ends. The CDR3 sequence is 16 residues long. Germline CDR1 and CDR2: MNHEY and SVGEGT. The CDR3 sequence: CASTYSGLGATYEQYF. The CDR3 DNA follows: TGTGCCAGCACCTACTCGGGTTTAGGGGCTACCTACGAGCAGTACTTC.

The V call is TRBV7-2, the J call TRBJ2-4; weak D call: TRBD1 (5 bases). CDR1 is SGHTA and CDR2 is FQGNSA in the germline V gene. The CDR3 is made up of 18 amino acids. Trimming stripped 8 bases from V and 0 bases from J, with 23 bases between. CDR3 coding DNA: TGTGCCAGCGTAGGGGATATAGGGGATTCCTTAGCCAAAAACATTCAGTACTTC. It codes for CASVGDIGDSLAKNIQYF.

The chain combines TRBV6-1 with TRBJ2-7; D remains ambiguous. The CDR3 has 11 residues. Looked up from germline, CDR1 is MNHNS and CDR2 is SASEGT. Between the trimmed V and J ends, which lost 3 bases and 6 bases, there was a span of 6 bases. CDR3 DNA sequence: TGTGCCAGCAGTGACCTCTCCGAGCAGTACTTC. As protein: CASSDLSEQYF.

This clonotype was seen many times. This rearrangement joins TRBV20-1 to TRBJ2-1; 13 nucleotides align to TRBD2. The CDR3 spans 17 residues. CDR1 DFQATT and CDR2 SNEGSKA come from the germline V gene (reference sequence). V dropped 0 bases and J dropped 7; count of bases not matched to a gene: 9. CDR3 bases: TGCAGTGCTAGAGATTTGACTAGCGGGAGGTCGGTAAATGAGCAGTTCTTC. This sequence encodes CSARDLTSGRSVNEQFF.

There are a few counts of this clonotype. This sequence joins TRBV28 and TRBJ2-6; 7 bases agree with TRBD2. V lost 2 bases and J lost 4; bases outside the gene matches: 5. The CDR3 totals 16 residues. Germline values: CDR1 MDHEN, CDR2 SYDVKM. CDR3 nucleotides: TGTGCCAGCAGTTTAGTGGGAGGGAGGGGGGCCAACGTCCTGACTTTC. Protein sequence: CASSLVGGRGANVLTF.

This clonotype was observed a handful of times. This chain joins TRBV7-2 and TRBJ2-7; 9 nucleotides align to TRBD1. The CDR3 contains 16 residues. From germline, CDR1 is SGHTA and CDR2 FQGNSA. V shed 0 bases, J shed 3 bases, and the junction held 6 bases outside the gene matches. CDR3 nucleotides: TGTGCCAGCAGCTTAGCGGCACAGGGGGCTGGCTACGAGCAGTACTTC. Its translation is CASSLAAQGAGYEQYF.

The chain has TRBV20-1 and TRBJ2-7; tentative D call: TRBD2 (6 bases). Germline V gene lookup returns CDR1 DFQATT and CDR2 SNEGSKA (reference sequence). Trimming removed 3 bases at V and 0 bases at J, with 12 bases between. This CDR3 comprises 14 residues. CDR3 in DNA: TGCAGTGCTAGGAGCGGGCGGAGCTCCTACGAGCAGTACTTC. Translating it yields CSARSGRSSYEQYF.

The J gene is TRBJ1-1, the V gene TRBV18; tentative D call: TRBD1 (5 bases). The CDR3 has 16 residues. The germline V gene has CDR1 KGHSH and CDR2 LQKENI. The V end was cut by 1 base, the J end by 0 bases, with 12 bases between. CDR3 DNA sequence: TGTGCCAGCTCACCACGGCAGGGCCACATGAACACTGAAGCTTTCTTT. Translating gives CASSPRQGHMNTEAFF.

V and J are TRBV12-3 or TRBV12-4 and TRBJ2-5; possible D gene TRBD1, 8 bases. Trimming took off 6 bases at V and 11 bases at J, with 22 bases between the two ends. This CDR3 spans 14 amino acids. The CDR3 nucleotides read TGTGCCAGCAGGAAAGCAGGGGGCGCGGGGGAGCAGTACTTC. It specifies CASRKAGGAGEQYF.

This clonotype was seen a few times. This sequence joins TRBV28 and TRBJ2-5; D possibly corresponds to TRBD2 (6 bases). CDR1 MDHEN and CDR2 SYDVKM come from the germline V gene. This CDR3 contains 13 residues. V shed 9 bases and J shed 11 bases, with 22 bases lying between them. The CDR3 region has the DNA TGTGCCAGAGGTGGAGGACCGCCGGGGGAGCAGTACTTC. This translates into CARGGGPPGEQYF.

This clonotype was seen only a few times. The V and J genes are TRBV20-1 and TRBJ2-7, with a possible D match to TRBD2 (6 bases). Trimming took 3 bases from V and 0 from J, leaving 18 bases between them. CDR3 size: 16 residues. From germline, CDR1 is DFQATT and CDR2 SNEGSKA (reference sequence). CDR3 nucleotide sequence: TGCAGTGCTAGTCAGGACTACCCATGGCTCTCCTACGAGCAGTACTTC. This encodes CSASQDYPWLSYEQYF.

The table lists this clonotype with a few counts. The CDR3 coding sequence is TGTGCCAGCAGCTTGCTAGCGGGAGTCCCAGATACGCAGTATTTT. It translates to CASSLLAGVPDTQYF. V and J are TRBV7-6 and TRBJ2-3; 10 nucleotides match TRBD2. CDR1 SGHVS and CDR2 FNYEAQ come from the germline V gene. V trimming: 3 bases; J trimming: 4 bases; junction bases outside the gene matches: 4. This CDR3 contains 15 residues.

This clonotype showed up just once. The rearrangement links TRBV7-9 to TRBJ1-2; a possible D gene is TRBD1 (5 bases). This CDR3 spans 12 amino acids. The V gene lost 4 bases and the J gene lost 7 bases, with 10 bases spanning the gap. Germline V lookup: CDR1 SEHNR, CDR2 FQNEAQ (reference sequence). The DNA for the CDR3 is TGTGCCAGCAGCTCCATCGACAGTGGCTACACCTTC. This translates into CASSSIDSGYTF.

This chain's CDR3 is CASSLSGQGAYEQYF. The CDR3 DNA follows: TGCGCCAGCAGCTTGTCAGGCCAGGGGGCCTACGAGCAGTACTTC. This chain links TRBV5-1 with TRBJ2-7, with 7 bases matching TRBD1. V trimming: 1 base; J trimming: 2 bases; junction bases outside the gene matches: 6. This CDR3 has 15 residues. CDR1 and CDR2 (germline): SGHRS, YFSETQ.

The chain carries TRBV6-2 or TRBV6-3 and TRBJ1-2; D gene unclear. Trimming shortened V by 5 bases and J by 4 bases, and 17 bases separated the two germline ends. This CDR3 region has 15 residues. In germline, CDR1 is MNHEY, CDR2 SVGEGT. The CDR3 DNA reads TGTGCCAGCAGTCAAAGGGCCCCAGGCGGCTATGGCTACACCTTC. Translating gives CASSQRAPGGYGYTF.

V is TRBV7-9 and J is TRBJ1-2; 7 bases map to TRBD1. After removal of 5 bases from V and 4 bases from J, the junction contained 7 bases not matched to a gene. CDR3 length equals 14 residues. Germline assignment: CDR1 SEHNR and CDR2 FQNEAQ (reference sequence). The CDR3 DNA reads as TGTGCCAGCAGCCCAGGACAGGTCCTCTATGGCTACACCTTC. Protein: CASSPGQVLYGYTF.

This clonotype appeared a few times. The chain is built from TRBV7-9 and TRBJ2-6, with 7 bases identical to TRBD1. This CDR3 is built from 15 residues. With 5 bases clipped from V and 2 bases from J, the junction kept 3 bases outside the gene matches. The V gene's germline CDR1 is SEHNR and CDR2 FQNEAQ (reference sequence). Here the CDR3 reads CASSITGAGANVLTF. The CDR3 bases are TGTGCCAGCAGCATAACAGGGGCTGGGGCCAACGTCCTGACTTTC.

The chain is built from TRBV24-1 and TRBJ2-1; TRBD1 matches at 12 bases. Trimming at V came to 0 bases and at J to 8 bases, leaving 4 bases not matched to a gene. The CDR3 is made up of 16 amino acids. The germline CDR1 and CDR2 sequences are KGHDR and SFDVKD. CDR3 DNA sequence: TGTGCCACCAGTGATTTGGGGACAGGGGGCCCGTATGAGCAGTTCTTC. This translates into CATSDLGTGGPYEQFF.

This clonotype was recorded once. The J gene is TRBJ1-1, the V gene TRBV5-1; D is unclear. CDR3 length: 16 residues. V gave up 4 bases and J gave up 1 base, with 17 bases separating them. Per the germline V gene, CDR1 is SGHRS and CDR2 is YFSETQ. The CDR3 DNA is TGCGCCAGCAGCCTTGGCTCGGTCGGCGGGAACACTGAAGCTTTCTTT. Protein sequence: CASSLGSVGGNTEAFF.

This sequence joins TRBV5-1 and TRBJ2-5; 10 bases match TRBD2. Trimming took 2 bases from V and 2 from J; bases not matched to a gene: 9. Germline V gene sequence: CDR1 SGHRS, CDR2 YFSETQ. There are 17 residues in the CDR3. The DNA of the CDR3 is TGCGCCAGCAGCTTCCCAGCGGGAGGGCCTCGGCAAGAGACCCAGTACTTC. Protein product: CASSFPAGGPRQETQYF.

This clonotype has just a few counts. The genes are TRBV4-2 and TRBJ2-7; 10 nucleotides agree with TRBD2. This CDR3 is built from 15 residues. Germline CDR1 is LGHNA and CDR2 is YNFKEQ. V shed 1 base, J shed 5 bases, and the junction held 5 bases outside the gene matches. This CDR3 is CASSQAGTSAHEQYF. CDR3 coding DNA: TGTGCCAGCAGCCAAGCCGGGACTAGCGCCCACGAGCAGTACTTC.

Only one count was recorded for this clonotype. One end of the junction fails to match germline, which may point to a read error. The V call is TRBV18, the J call TRBJ2-7; D may be TRBD1 (6 bases). CDR1 is KGHSH and CDR2 is LQKENI in the germline V gene. The CDR3 contains 13 residues. Here the CDR3 DNA reads TGTGCCGGCTCACCACCCCAGGGGACCACCCAGTACTTC. This gives the protein CAGSPPQGTTQYF. Based on the CDR3 plus reference TRBV18 and TRBJ2-7, the full variable domain is NAGVMQNPRHLVRRRGQEARLRCSPMKGHSHVYWYRQLPEEGLKFMVYLQKENIIDESGMPKERFSAEFPKEGPSILRIQQVVRGDSAAYFCAGSPPQGTTQYFGPGTRLTVT.

The chain has TRBV12-3 or TRBV12-4 and TRBJ2-6; D is possibly TRBD2 (6 bases). The CDR3 consists of 16 residues. V lost 5 bases, J lost 13 bases, and 24 bases lay in between. CDR3 DNA sequence: TGTGCCAGCAGTCCGGGATCAGGGACTGGGGCCAGTGTCCTGACTTTC. Translation gives CASSPGSGTGASVLTF.

The V and J genes are TRBV20-1 and TRBJ2-1, with a tentative D call TRBD2 (6 bases). Germline V gene lookup returns CDR1 DFQATT and CDR2 SNEGSKA (reference sequence). This CDR3 is 13 amino acids long. V lost 8 bases to trimming and J lost 9 bases, with 20 bases between them. CDR3 amino acids: CSPLGGPWGEQFF. CDR3 in DNA: TGCAGTCCTCTGGGGGGACCGTGGGGTGAGCAGTTCTTC.

The chain links TRBV29-1 to TRBJ1-2; D unresolved. CDR1 and CDR2 (germline): SQVTM, ANQGSEA. CDR3 size: 12 residues. The V gene lost 7 bases and the J gene lost 0 bases, with 9 bases spanning the gap. The CDR3 loop reads CSAGRANYGYTF. CDR3 sequence (DNA): TGCAGCGCGGGGAGGGCTAACTATGGCTACACCTTC.

The rearrangement uses TRBV5-1 and TRBJ2-1, with 8 bases aligning to TRBD2. The CDR3 is 16 amino acids. CDR1 is SGHRS and CDR2 is YFSETQ in the germline V gene. Trimming at V came to 1 base and at J to 0 bases, leaving 3 bases not matched to a gene. CDR3 loop: CASSLLSGSSYNEQFF. In nucleotides, the CDR3 is TGCGCCAGCAGCTTGTTAAGCGGGAGCTCCTACAATGAGCAGTTCTTC. Combining the CDR3 with reference TRBV5-1 and TRBJ2-1 gives the whole variable domain KAGVTQTPRYLIKTRGQQVTLSCSPISGHRSVSWYQQTPGQGLQFLFEYFSETQRNKGNFPGRFSGRQFSNSRSEMNVSTLELGDSALYLCASSLLSGSSYNEQFFGPGTRLTVL.

The rearrangement links TRBV9 to TRBJ1-1, with 7 bases matching TRBD1. The CDR3 contains 15 residues. V shed 0 bases, J shed 4 bases, and the junction held 6 bases outside the gene matches. Germline V lookup: CDR1 SGDLS, CDR2 YYNGEE. The CDR3 is CASSVGPGGLTEAFF. The DNA for the CDR3 is TGTGCCAGCAGCGTAGGCCCAGGGGGTCTCACTGAAGCTTTCTTT.

This chain connects TRBV6-2 or TRBV6-3 to TRBJ2-3; 12 bases are shared with TRBD2. The germline CDR1 and CDR2 sequences are MNHEY and SVGEGT. The CDR3 is 15 amino acids. Unmatched junction bases numbered 1, after V lost 5 bases and J lost 1 base. CDR3 region: CASSRTSGGTDTQYF. CDR3 DNA: TGTGCCAGCAGTCGGACTAGCGGGGGCACAGATACGCAGTATTTT.